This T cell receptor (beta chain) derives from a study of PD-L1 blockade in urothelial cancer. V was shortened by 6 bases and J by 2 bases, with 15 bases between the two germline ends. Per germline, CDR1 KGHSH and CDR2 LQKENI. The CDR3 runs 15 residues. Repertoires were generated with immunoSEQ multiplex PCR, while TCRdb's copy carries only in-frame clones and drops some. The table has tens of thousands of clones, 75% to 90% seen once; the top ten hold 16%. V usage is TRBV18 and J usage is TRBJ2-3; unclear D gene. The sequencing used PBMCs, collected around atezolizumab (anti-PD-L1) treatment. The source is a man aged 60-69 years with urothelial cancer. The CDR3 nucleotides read TGTGCCAGCTCCTCCGGAGAGCTCTCCACAGATACGCAGTATTTT. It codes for CASSSGELSTDTQYF. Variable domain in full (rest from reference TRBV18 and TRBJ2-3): NAGVMQNPRHLVRRRGQEARLRCSPMKGHSHVYWYRQLPEEGLKFMVYLQKENIIDESGMPKERFSAEFPKEGPSILRIQQVVRGDSAAYFCASSSGELSTDTQYFGPGTRLTVL.